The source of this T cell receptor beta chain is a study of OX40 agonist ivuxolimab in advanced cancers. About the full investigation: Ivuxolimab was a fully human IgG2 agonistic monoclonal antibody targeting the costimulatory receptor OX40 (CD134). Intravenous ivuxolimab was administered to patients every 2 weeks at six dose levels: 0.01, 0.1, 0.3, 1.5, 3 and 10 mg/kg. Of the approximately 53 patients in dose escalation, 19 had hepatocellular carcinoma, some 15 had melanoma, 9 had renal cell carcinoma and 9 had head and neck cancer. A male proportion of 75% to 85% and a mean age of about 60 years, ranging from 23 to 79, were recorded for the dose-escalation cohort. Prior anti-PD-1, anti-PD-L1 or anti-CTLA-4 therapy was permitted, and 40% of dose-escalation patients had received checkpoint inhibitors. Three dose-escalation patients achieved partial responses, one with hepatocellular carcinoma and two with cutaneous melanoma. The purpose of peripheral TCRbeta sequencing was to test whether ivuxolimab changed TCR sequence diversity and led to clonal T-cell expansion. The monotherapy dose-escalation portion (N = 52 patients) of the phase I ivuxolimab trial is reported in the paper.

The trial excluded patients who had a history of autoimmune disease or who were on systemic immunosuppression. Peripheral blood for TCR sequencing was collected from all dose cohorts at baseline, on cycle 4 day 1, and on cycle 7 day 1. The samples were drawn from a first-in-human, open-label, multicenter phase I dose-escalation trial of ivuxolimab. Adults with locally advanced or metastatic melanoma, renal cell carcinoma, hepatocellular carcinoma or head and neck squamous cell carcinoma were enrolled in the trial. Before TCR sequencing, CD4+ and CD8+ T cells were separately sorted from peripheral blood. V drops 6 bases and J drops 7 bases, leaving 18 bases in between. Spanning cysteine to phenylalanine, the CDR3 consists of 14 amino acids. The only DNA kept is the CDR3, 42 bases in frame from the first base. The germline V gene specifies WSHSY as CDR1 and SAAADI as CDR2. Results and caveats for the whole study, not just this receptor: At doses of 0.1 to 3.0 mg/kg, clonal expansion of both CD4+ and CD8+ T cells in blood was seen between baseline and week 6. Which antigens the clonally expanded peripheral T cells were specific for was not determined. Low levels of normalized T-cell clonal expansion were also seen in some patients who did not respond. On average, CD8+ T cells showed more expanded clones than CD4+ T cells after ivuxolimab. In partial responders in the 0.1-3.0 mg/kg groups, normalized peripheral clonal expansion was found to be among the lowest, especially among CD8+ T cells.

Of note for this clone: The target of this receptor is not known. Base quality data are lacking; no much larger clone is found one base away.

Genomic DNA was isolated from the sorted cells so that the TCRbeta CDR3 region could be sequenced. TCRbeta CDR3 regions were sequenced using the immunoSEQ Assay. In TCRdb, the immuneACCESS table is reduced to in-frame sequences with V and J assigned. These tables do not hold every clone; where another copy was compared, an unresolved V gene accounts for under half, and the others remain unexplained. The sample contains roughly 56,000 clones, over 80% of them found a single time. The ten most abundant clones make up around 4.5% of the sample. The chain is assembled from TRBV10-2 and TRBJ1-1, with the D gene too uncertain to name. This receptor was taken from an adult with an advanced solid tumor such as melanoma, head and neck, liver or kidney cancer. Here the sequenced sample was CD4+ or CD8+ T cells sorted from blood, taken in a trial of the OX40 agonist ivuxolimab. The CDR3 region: CASSRGPLSGEAFF. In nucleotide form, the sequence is TGCGCCAGCAGCAGAGGACCGCTGAGCGGTGAAGCTTTCTTT.